Listed below are T cell receptor beta chains from one sample, sequenced in a study of response to subunit inactivated influenza vaccine. TCRdb called the RT-PCR reads again in MiXCR, with one record for every CDR3 protein. This sample yields almost 600,000 distinct CDR3 sequences, of which around 15% are seen a single time; over 8.5% belongs to the top ten. This specimen consisted of PBMCs from blood, obtained approximately 13 days after vaccination. These receptors all come from a man aged 45-65 years who received an inactivated influenza vaccine. Both conserved end residues are part of each CDR3. D genes are given only for firm matches. Not all rows give a size; the values are once, few, many and, for expanded clones, a class.

d_gene	abundance	j_gene	v_gene	CDR3nt	CDR3aa
-	-	TRBJ2-7	TRBV3-1	TGTGCCAGCAGCACCCGGGGGAGCTCCTACGAGCAGTACTTC	CASSTRGSSYEQYF
TRBD1	-	TRBJ2-7	TRBV5-1	TGCGCCAGCAGCCCGGGACAGGGGGTCAACGAGCAGTACTTC	CASSPGQGVNEQYF
TRBD2	-	TRBJ2-3	TRBV12-3/TRBV12-4	TGTGCCAGCAGGAGTACACTAGCGGGGGGTGATACGCAGTATTTT	CASRSTLAGGDTQYF
TRBD1	-	TRBJ2-5	TRBV2	TGTGCCAGCAGTTCCACAGGGGGCTCTCTAGAGACCCAGTACTTC	CASSSTGGSLETQYF
-	-	TRBJ2-1	TRBV10-3	TGTGCCATCAGTGAGTCGAAGGGTCTAGTTGATAATGAGCAGTTCTTC	CAISESKGLVDNEQFF
TRBD1	-	TRBJ2-5	TRBV7-8	TGTGCCAGCAGTAGTAACAGGGGGCGCCCCCAAGAGACCCAGTACTTC	CASSSNRGRPQETQYF
-	-	TRBJ2-7	TRBV20-1	TGCAGTGCAAGTACTAAGACAGGAGATTACGAGCAGTACTTC	CSASTKTGDYEQYF
-	-	TRBJ2-4	TRBV28	TGTGCCAGCAGTACCGTGGTAGCCAAAAACATTCAGTACTTC	CASSTVVAKNIQYF
-	many	TRBJ2-1	TRBV7-2	TGTGCCAGCAGCCGCGAGTCCATTAGCGGCCGCCCCAAGAGCTCCTACAATGAGCAGTTCTTC	CASSRESISGRPKSSYNEQFF
-	few	TRBJ1-1	TRBV20-1	TGCAGTGCAGGAAGGGCAGGGTCGTTGAACACTGAAGCTTTCTTT	CSAGRAGSLNTEAFF
-	many	TRBJ1-6	TRBV28	TGTGCCAGCAGTTTAGTATACAATTCACCCCTCCACTTT	CASSLVYNSPLHF
-	-	TRBJ1-1	TRBV28	TGTGCCAGCAGTTTAGGGATAACGAGGGGTCACAAGTTTATGAACACTGAAGCTTTCTTT	CASSLGITRGHKFMNTEAFF
-	-	TRBJ1-4	TRBV6-1	TGTGCCAGCAGCCTCGGACAGCTTGCAACTAATGAAAAACTGTTTTTT	CASSLGQLATNEKLFF
-	-	TRBJ2-7	TRBV5-5	TGTGCCAGCAGCTTGGATGCAGGGACCTTTTACGAGCAGTACTTC	CASSLDAGTFYEQYF
-	-	TRBJ2-7	TRBV7-3	TGTGCCAGCAGCTTAACCTGTCTGACTAGGGCAACCTACGAGCAGTACTTC	CASSLTCLTRATYEQYF
TRBD2	-	TRBJ2-1	TRBV12-3/TRBV12-4	TGTGCCAGCAGACTAGCGGGCCCGCGTGGGAATGAGCAGTTCTTC	CASRLAGPRGNEQFF
-	few	TRBJ2-7	TRBV6-5	TGTGCCAGCAGTTCTATACCCGGGACGACCCTTTTTACCTACGAGCAGTACTTC	CASSSIPGTTLFTYEQYF
-	-	TRBJ2-7	TRBV4-3	TGCGCCAGCAGCCAACGAACCGGGGCAGATACAACCTACGAGCAGTACTTC	CASSQRTGADTTYEQYF
-	once	TRBJ2-7	TRBV19	TGTGCCAGTAATACAAGGGGCGAGCAGTACTTC	CASNTRGEQYF
TRBD2	-	TRBJ2-1	TRBV4-3	TGCGCCAGCAGCCAAGTAGGGGAAGCGGGGTTAGGGTACAATGAGCAGTTCTTC	CASSQVGEAGLGYNEQFF
-	few	TRBJ1-6	TRBV20-1	TGCAGTGCTAGCGGCAGCTCCTATAATTCACCCCTCCACTTT	CSASGSSYNSPLHF
-	-	TRBJ2-1	TRBV7-6	TGTGCCAGCAGCTTAGTTACCGTCAGCAGAGAGCAGTTCTTC	CASSLVTVSREQFF
-	-	TRBJ1-1	TRBV6-1	TGTGCCAGCCGAGGGGCCGTCGGCACTGAAGCTTTCTTT	CASRGAVGTEAFF
TRBD2	few	TRBJ2-7	TRBV19	TGTGCCAGTAGTATAGAGACGGGAGGGCCCTACGAGCAGTACTTC	CASSIETGGPYEQYF
-	many	TRBJ1-6	TRBV12-3/TRBV12-4	TGTGCCAGCAGTTTAGCAGGGGTCTTTAACTCACCCCTCCACTTT	CASSLAGVFNSPLHF
-	-	TRBJ2-7	TRBV20-1	TGCAGTGCTAGAGATGGGGGAACGCAAACCTACGAGCAGTACTTC	CSARDGGTQTYEQYF
TRBD2	-	TRBJ2-1	TRBV4-3	TGCGCCAGCAGCCAAGACACGGCGGGAGGTACCCATGAGCAGTTCTTC	CASSQDTAGGTHEQFF
-	few	TRBJ2-5	TRBV20-1	TGCAGTACAATGAGTAGGCCTCCGGGAGAGACCCAGTACTTC	CSTMSRPPGETQYF
TRBD2	-	TRBJ2-6	TRBV28	TGTGCCAGCAGTGGTAGGGAGGGTCTCTCTGGGGCCAACGTCCTGACTTTC	CASSGREGLSGANVLTF
-	few	TRBJ2-1	TRBV12-3/TRBV12-4	TGTGCCAGCAGTTTGGGGGTCCGGCAGGGATACAATGAGCAGTTCTTC	CASSLGVRQGYNEQFF
TRBD1	few	TRBJ1-6	TRBV27	TGTGCCAGCACAACAGGGGGTGTATATAATTCACCCCTCCACTTT	CASTTGGVYNSPLHF
TRBD1	few	TRBJ2-2	TRBV6-5	TGTGCCAGCAGTACTTCCGGGACAGGGTCCACCGGGGAGCTGTTTTTT	CASSTSGTGSTGELFF
-	-	TRBJ1-5	TRBV23-1	TGCGCCAGCAGTCATCGGGGGGCTCTCAATCAGCCCCAGCATTTT	CASSHRGALNQPQHF
-	-	TRBJ1-1	TRBV5-1	TGCGCCAGCAGCTTGGAAGGGGGACGGGTGAACACTGAAGCTTTCTTT	CASSLEGGRVNTEAFF
-	few	TRBJ2-7	TRBV18	TGTGCCAGCTCACCACCTGATGCCTACGAGCAGTACTTC	CASSPPDAYEQYF
TRBD2	-	TRBJ2-1	TRBV20-1	TGCAGTGCGAGACGGACTAGGGTGGGGAATGAGCAGTTCTTC	CSARRTRVGNEQFF